The 31 T cell receptor beta chains in this list originate from one sample, sequenced in a study of Graves' ophthalmopathy and Graves' hyperthyroidism (dated by TCRdb to the late 2010s). This sample was sequenced with an Illumina HiSeq 2000. TCR beta CDR3 regions were amplified from RNA transcripts for repertoire sequencing. The first round of RT-PCR was done with HTBI primers and the Qiagen OneStep RT-PCR kit, and was followed by a second round of multiplex PCR, then size selection and purification. TCRdb's own reprocessing of the public reads used fastp at Q25 and MiXCR and kept productive beta chains. Identical CDR3 protein sequences are pooled into one entry, listed with their most common genes and DNA. The sample table holds about 600,000 distinct CDR3 sequences, of which under 45% were seen once. Together, the top ten hold about 4.1% of the sample. The sequenced material came from peripheral blood or thyroid tissue (not recorded which). Receptor source: an adult man with Graves' hyperthyroidism.

This clonotype has at least ten counts. The rearrangement joins TRBV7-2 to TRBJ1-1; 8 bases match TRBD1. The length of the CDR3 is 14 residues. Germline CDR1 SGHTA, CDR2 FQGNSA. V dropped 3 bases and J dropped 6; count of bases not matched to a gene: 6. The CDR3 sequence is CASSLDREAPEAFF. The CDR3 nucleotides read TGTGCCAGCAGCTTGGACAGGGAGGCCCCTGAAGCTTTCTTT.

V usage is TRBV29-1 and J usage is TRBJ1-2; 8 positions match TRBD1. The germline CDR1 and CDR2 sequences are SQVTM and ANQGSEA. The CDR3 is made up of 14 amino acids. Trimming removed 3 bases from V and 7 bases from J; junction bases left unmatched: 10. The CDR3, as DNA: TGCAGCGTTGAGTTGAACAGGGGGGGATCTGGCTACACCTTC. It is translated as CSVELNRGGSGYTF.

The rearrangement uses TRBV29-1 and TRBJ1-4; tentatively, D is TRBD1 (6 bases). V dropped 4 bases and J dropped 13 bases, with 13 bases sitting between them. This CDR3 has 11 amino acids. Looked up from germline, CDR1 is SQVTM and CDR2 is ANQGSEA. CDR3 in amino acids: CSVVLAGVLFF. For the CDR3, the DNA is TGCAGCGTTGTATTGGCAGGGGTACTGTTTTTT.

With respect to this clonotype: It may be a read error: a sequence one base away is much more abundant. The J gene is TRBJ1-2, the V gene TRBV5-4; the D gene is possibly TRBD1 (6 bases). The CDR3 has 15 residues. The germline V gene has CDR1 SGHNT and CDR2 YYREEE (reference sequence). Trimming took off 7 bases at V and 4 bases at J, with 20 bases between the two ends. CDR3 residues: CASGDTGSPLYGYTF. The DNA of the CDR3 is TGTGCCAGCGGAGATACAGGGTCACCCCTCTATGGCTACACCTTC.

In this sample, this clonotype turned up many times. This sequence joins TRBV7-9 and TRBJ2-7; D gene ambiguous. The V end was cut by 1 base, the J end by 6 bases, with 10 bases between. Germline loops: CDR1 SEHNR, CDR2 FQNEAQ (reference sequence). This CDR3 comprises 13 residues. The CDR3 spells CASSLGPRVEQYF. The CDR3 nucleotides read TGTGCCAGCAGCTTAGGCCCACGGGTCGAGCAGTACTTC. Using reference TRBV7-9 and TRBJ2-7 for the parts outside the CDR3, the full variable domain is DTGVSQNPRHKITKRGQNVTFRCDPISEHNRLYWYRQTLGQGPEFLTYFQNEAQLEKSRLLSDRFSAERPKGSFSTLEIQRTEQGDSAMYLCASSLGPRVEQYFGPGTRLTVT.

This clonotype was seen at least ten times. The gene calls are TRBV4-1 and TRBJ1-2; D is unclear. V was clipped by 1 base and J by 0 bases, with 9 bases between them. CDR1 and CDR2 from the germline V gene are MGHRA and YSYEKL. The CDR3 is made up of 15 amino acids. CDR3 protein: CASSQVAPSNYGYTF. The DNA for the CDR3 is TGCGCCAGCAGCCAAGTTGCGCCGTCTAACTATGGCTACACCTTC.

The rearrangement uses TRBV7-9 and TRBJ1-6; 8 bases map to TRBD1. V was pared by 9 bases and J by 7 bases, with 11 bases of the junction left unmatched. Germline CDR1 and CDR2: SEHNR and FQNEAQ (reference sequence). This CDR3 is built from 15 residues. The CDR3 is CASSQQGGSNSPLHF. DNA of the CDR3: TGTGCCAGTAGTCAACAGGGGGGATCCAATTCACCCCTCCACTTT.

This clonotype was counted once. The chain is built from TRBV19 and TRBJ1-1; 7 positions agree with TRBD1. J gave up 6 bases and V 5 bases, and 9 bases lay outside the gene matches. The CDR3 length is 14 residues. Germline CDR1 reads LNHDA; CDR2 reads SQIVND (reference sequence). Here the CDR3 reads CASSGDRAFSEAFF. CDR3 sequence (DNA): TGTGCCAGTAGTGGCGACAGGGCGTTTTCTGAAGCTTTCTTT.

At least ten counts were recorded for this clonotype. As DNA, the CDR3 is TGTGCCAGCAGCAACCGGGACAGTAGTGGCTACACCTTC. It codes for CASSNRDSSGYTF. The chain joins TRBV3-1 to TRBJ1-2; 7 nucleotides match TRBD1. V lost 5 bases and J lost 7; bases outside the gene matches: 7. This CDR3 comprises 13 residues. Germline V gene data show CDR1 as LGHDT and CDR2 as YNNKEL (reference sequence).

This clonotype was found many times. This chain joins TRBV29-1 and TRBJ2-7, with 7 bases lining up with TRBD2. The CDR3 spans 13 residues. CDR1 is SQVTM and CDR2 is ANQGSEA in the germline V gene. The V segment lost 7 bases and the J segment 1 base; nucleotides outside the gene matches: 7. The CDR3 nucleotides read TGCAGCGCCGGGACGGGGGGTTCCTACGAGCAGTACTTC. It encodes CSAGTGGSYEQYF.

Worth noting for this clonotype: The CDR3 does not end in the conserved phenylalanine or tryptophan, so this is likely a read error. The DNA is left out, because the CDR3 cannot be placed on it with certainty; the CDR3 is given as TCRdb lists it. This chain uses TRBV29-1 with TRBJ1-2. From its first to its last residue, the CDR3 has 11 amino acids. CDR1 is SQVTM, CDR2 ANQGSEA, per germline. The CDR3 here is CSVGVRDGHTL.

This clonotype was seen repeatedly, ten times or more. This chain links TRBV2 with TRBJ2-5; 7 bases are shared with TRBD1. The CDR3 extends over 15 amino acids. CDR1 SNHLY and CDR2 FYNNEI come from the germline V gene. V trimming: 6 bases; J trimming: 2 bases; junction bases outside the gene matches: 9. The CDR3 coding sequence is TGTGCCAGCAGAGGGGACAGCCTACTACAAGAGACCCAGTACTTC. Its translation is CASRGDSLLQETQYF.

This clonotype came up many times. The J gene is TRBJ1-1, the V gene TRBV6-5; no firm D call. The germline CDR1 and CDR2 sequences are MNHEY and SVGAGI. This CDR3 spans 15 amino acids. V lost 2 bases and J lost 0, with 10 bases in between. The CDR3 DNA reads TGTGCCAGCAGTTACCGCGGACCCATGAACACTGAAGCTTTCTTT. Amino acid sequence: CASSYRGPMNTEAFF.

This clonotype was picked up many times. The chain recombines TRBV2 with TRBJ1-2; perhaps TRBD1 as D (6 bases). Trimming left V 2 bases short and J 3 bases short, with 16 bases between. This CDR3 spans 16 amino acids. The germline CDR1 and CDR2 sequences are SNHLY and FYNNEI. The CDR3 nucleotides are TGTGCCAGCAGTGAATCGGACAGCGGAACCTACTATGGCTACACCTTC. Protein product: CASSESDSGTYYGYTF.

In this sample, this clonotype turned up a few times. The gene calls are TRBV2 and TRBJ1-2, with D possibly being TRBD1 (5 bases). The CDR3 loop spans 13 amino acids. Germline CDR1 SNHLY, CDR2 FYNNEI. V gave up 2 bases and J gave up 3 bases, with 7 bases separating them. CDR3: CASSELGDYGYTF. CDR3 in DNA: TGTGCCAGCAGTGAATTGGGGGACTATGGCTACACCTTC.

This clonotype appeared many times. The rearrangement links TRBV5-6 to TRBJ1-2; D unresolved. V was cut by 0 bases and J by 1 base, with 10 bases left in between. In germline, CDR1 is SGHDT, CDR2 YYEEEE. The CDR3 extends over 15 amino acids. CDR3 sequence: CASSLDLLDNYGYTF. The CDR3 region has the DNA TGTGCCAGCAGCTTGGATCTTCTGGATAACTATGGCTACACCTTC.

This clonotype was recorded a few times. The gene calls are TRBV20-1 and TRBJ1-1; D remains unclear. Germline assignment: CDR1 DFQATT and CDR2 SNEGSKA (reference sequence). The V end lost 5 bases, the J end lost 0 bases, and 13 bases lay between the germline ends. The CDR3 is 14 amino acids. The CDR3 reads CSAPVSAVNTEAFF. CDR3 coding DNA: TGCAGTGCTCCAGTGAGTGCGGTGAACACTGAAGCTTTCTTT.

This clonotype has a count of ten or more. The V gene is TRBV29-1, the J gene TRBJ1-4; TRBD1 agrees at 10 bases. The J segment lost 8 bases and the V segment lost 6 bases, leaving 6 bases of the junction unmatched. Germline values: CDR1 SQVTM, CDR2 ANQGSEA. There are 13 residues in the CDR3. Here the CDR3 reads CSVGQGGGEKLFF. The CDR3 region has the DNA TGCAGCGTAGGACAGGGGGGAGGCGAAAAACTGTTTTTT. The full variable domain, its missing parts supplied by reference TRBV29-1 and TRBJ1-4, is SAVISQKPSRDICQRGTSLTIQCQVDSQVTMMFWYRQQPGQSLTLIATANQGSEATYESGFVIDKFPISRPNLTFSTLTVSNMSPEDSSIYLCSVGQGGGEKLFFGSGTQLSVL.

A single count supports this clonotype. One junction end does not reproduce the germline sequence, and a read error may be involved. The chain has TRBV19 and TRBJ2-5, with a weak D call TRBD1 (7 bases). The V gene's germline CDR1 is LNHDA and CDR2 SQIVND (reference sequence). The CDR3 has 14 residues. CDR3 loop: CASSGGTAQETQHF. In DNA, the CDR3 is TGTGCCAGTAGTGGGGGGACAGCACAAGAGACCCAGCACTTC.

This clonotype was recorded at least ten times. The chain is built from TRBV7-9 and TRBJ1-2, with no clear D. Germline loops: CDR1 SEHNR, CDR2 FQNEAQ (reference sequence). The CDR3 sequence is 14 residues long. Trimming took off 1 base at V and 0 bases at J, with 6 bases between the two ends. The CDR3 region has the DNA TGTGCCAGCAGCTTAGTTGTTCCTAACTATGGCTACACCTTC. Protein product: CASSLVVPNYGYTF.

This clonotype was seen repeatedly, ten times or more. The chain recombines TRBV10-2 with TRBJ1-5; no reliable D call. Trimming stripped 6 bases from V and 0 bases from J, with 12 bases between. There are 15 residues in the CDR3. Germline V lookup: CDR1 WSHSY, CDR2 SAAADI. The CDR3 nucleotides read TGCGCCAGCAGCGCGTCTGGGGATAGCAATCAGCCCCAGCATTTT. Protein sequence: CASSASGDSNQPQHF.

This clonotype was seen many times. The chain has TRBV30 and TRBJ2-7; D gene ambiguous. This CDR3 is 12 amino acids long. Germline CDR1 and CDR2: GTSNPN and SVGIG (reference sequence). Trimming took 4 bases from V and 1 from J, leaving 8 bases between them. This CDR3 is CAWNSLSYEQYF. The CDR3 nucleotides read TGTGCCTGGAACTCGCTGTCCTACGAGCAGTACTTC.

Points on this clonotype: This clone may be a read error of a much larger clone one base away. The chain couples TRBV29-1 to TRBJ2-3, with D maybe TRBD2 (5 bases). The CDR3 runs to 14 residues. CDR1 is SQVTM, CDR2 ANQGSEA, per germline. Trimming took 5 bases from V and 5 from J, leaving 17 bases between them. CDR3 bases: TGCAGCGTTAAGCCTAGCAGGTCGTTAGATACGCAGTATTTT. Translation: CSVKPSRSLDTQYF.

This clonotype was observed at least ten times. The rearrangement joins TRBV9 to TRBJ1-4; the D gene is possibly TRBD1 (5 bases). The length of the CDR3 is 15 residues. The V end lost 0 bases, the J end lost 5 bases, and 11 bases lay between the germline ends. Germline V gene sequence: CDR1 SGDLS, CDR2 YYNGEE. The CDR3, as DNA: TGTGCCAGCAGCGTAGCGATAGGGGAAAATGAAAAACTGTTTTTT. As protein: CASSVAIGENEKLFF.

The V call is TRBV29-1, the J call TRBJ1-1; D is perhaps TRBD1 (6 bases). The germline gives CDR1 SQVTM, CDR2 ANQGSEA. This CDR3 contains 14 residues. V was pared by 8 bases and J by 3 bases, with 19 bases between. The CDR3 protein is CSLGAGIEDTEAFF. CDR3 DNA sequence: TGCAGCTTGGGGGCAGGGATTGAGGACACTGAAGCTTTCTTT. The entire variable domain, with the rest obtained from reference TRBV29-1 and TRBJ1-1, is as follows: SAVISQKPSRDICQRGTSLTIQCQVDSQVTMMFWYRQQPGQSLTLIATANQGSEATYESGFVIDKFPISRPNLTFSTLTVSNMSPEDSSIYLCSLGAGIEDTEAFFGQGTRLTVV.

This clonotype was observed many times. CDR3 loop: CASRALETQYF. The CDR3 region has the DNA TGTGCCAGCAGGGCACTAGAGACCCAGTACTTC. The chain couples TRBV11-2 to TRBJ2-5; D is undetermined. The germline CDR1 and CDR2 sequences are SGHAT and FQNNGV. This CDR3 region has 11 residues. Trimming pared 6 bases from V and 4 bases from J, leaving 6 bases between.

Note on this clonotype: Since a much larger clone is just one base distant, this may be a read error. This chain links TRBV7-3 with TRBJ1-5; 9 nucleotides align to TRBD1. There are 17 residues in the CDR3. The germline V gene has CDR1 SGHTA and CDR2 FQGTGA. The CDR3 region is CVSRFPKTGGGNQPQHF. For the CDR3, the DNA is TGTGTCAGCAGATTCCCGAAAACAGGGGGCGGCAATCAGCCCCAGCATTTT. Together with reference TRBV7-3 and TRBJ1-5, the CDR3 gives the full variable domain: GAGVSQTPSNKVTEKGKYVELRCDPISGHTALYWYRQSLGQGPEFLIYFQGTGAADDSGLPNDRFFAVRPEGSVSTLKIQRTERGDSAVYLCVSRFPKTGGGNQPQHFGDGTRLSIL.

The chain is built from TRBV20-1 and TRBJ1-2; D is perhaps TRBD1 (6 bases). Trimming removed 2 bases from V and 1 base from J, with 17 bases in between. Germline V lookup: CDR1 DFQATT, CDR2 SNEGSKA (reference sequence). The CDR3 totals 16 residues. CDR3 in amino acids: CSARPRGQVDNYGYTF. In DNA form, the CDR3 reads TGCAGTGCTAGACCTCGGGGACAAGTCGATAACTATGGCTACACCTTC.

In its sample, this clonotype was seen a few times. The CDR3: CASSAGDRDTEAFF. DNA for the CDR3: TGTGCCAGCAGCGCAGGGGATCGGGACACTGAAGCTTTCTTT. The chain carries TRBV9 and TRBJ1-1; possibly TRBD1 for D (6 bases). V was pared by 3 bases and J by 3 bases, with 12 bases between. CDR3 length equals 14 residues. Germline V lookup: CDR1 SGDLS, CDR2 YYNGEE.

In its sample, this clonotype was seen once. The chain recombines TRBV7-8 with TRBJ1-2; 8 positions match TRBD1. V was pared by 4 bases and J by 4 bases, with 5 bases of the junction left unmatched. The length of the CDR3 is 14 residues. Per the germline V gene, CDR1 is SGHVS and CDR2 is FQNEAQ. The CDR3 coding sequence is TGTGCCAGCAGCTGGGGACAGGTTCTCTATGGCTACACCTTC. It yields the protein CASSWGQVLYGYTF.

The V and J genes are TRBV2 and TRBJ2-2, with 7 bases identical to TRBD2. Germline CDR1 reads SNHLY; CDR2 reads FYNNEI. V lost 0 bases, J lost 3 bases, and 4 bases stayed unmatched. This CDR3 contains 16 residues. The CDR3 loop is CASSEAGGRYTGELFF. The CDR3 DNA sequence: TGTGCCAGCAGTGAAGCGGGAGGGAGATACACCGGGGAGCTGTTTTTT.